The 11 T cell receptor beta chains given below trace back to one sample, sequenced in a study of long-term antiretroviral therapy in people with HIV. Researchers ran immunoSEQ v3.0 at survey level. Sequencing used immunoSEQ multiplex PCR; TCRdb keeps in-frame clones, though not all of them. The sample lists roughly 12,000 clones; 75% to 85% were seen once. This sample comprised unsorted PBMCs, obtained 3.4 years after starting antiretroviral therapy. The source is a man in his forties or fifties with HIV.

The chain joins TRBV18 to TRBJ2-7, with D perhaps matching TRBD1 (5 bases). With 0 bases removed from V and 2 bases from J, the gap between germline ends came to 11 bases. Germline lookup yields CDR1 KGHSH and CDR2 LQKENI. The CDR3 totals 15 residues. Here the CDR3 DNA reads TGTGCCAGCTCACCACCGCCAGGGCAAACCTACGAGCAGTACTTC. Encoded protein: CASSPPPGQTYEQYF.

This clone came up once. CDR3 in amino acids: CASSPQAPGGNTIYF. CDR3 DNA: TGCGCCAGCAGCCCCCAGGCACCGGGGGGGAACACCATATATTTT. The V call is TRBV4-1, the J call TRBJ1-3; D is perhaps TRBD1 (5 bases). The CDR3 consists of 15 residues. The V and J ends lost 4 bases and 7 bases respectively, with 17 bases between them. Germline V gene data show CDR1 as MGHRA and CDR2 as YSYEKL.

CDR3 DNA sequence: TGTGCCAGCAGTCCGACCGTAGAGGCGGAGCAGTTCTTC. It yields the protein CASSPTVEAEQFF. This chain joins TRBV27 and TRBJ2-1; D remains ambiguous. This CDR3 is 13 amino acids long. Trimming removed 5 bases at V and 10 bases at J, with 15 bases between. Germline assignment: CDR1 MNHEY and CDR2 SMNVEV (reference sequence).

The genes are TRBV7-2 and TRBJ2-1; 12 bases line up with TRBD2. Germline CDR1 SGHTA, CDR2 FQGNSA. Trimming took 2 bases from V and 3 from J; bases not matched to a gene: 2. The length of the CDR3 is 16 residues. The CDR3 DNA sequence: TGTGCCAGCAGCTTACCACTAGCGGGAGGCTACAATGAGCAGTTCTTC. This sequence encodes CASSLPLAGGYNEQFF. Full variable domain (outside the CDR3, taken from reference TRBV7-2 and TRBJ2-1): GAGVSQSPSNKVTEKGKDVELRCDPISGHTALYWYRQSLGQGLEFLIYFQGNSAPDKSGLPSDRFSAERTGGSVSTLTIQRTQQEDSAVYLCASSLPLAGGYNEQFFGPGTRLTVL.

The gene calls are TRBV11-2 and TRBJ1-1; D remains unclear. V lost 0 bases and J lost 0, with 5 bases in between. Germline CDR1 and CDR2: SGHAT and FQNNGV. This CDR3 comprises 14 residues. The CDR3 DNA sequence: TGTGCCAGCAGCTTAGAGTACATGAACACTGAAGCTTTCTTT. Protein sequence: CASSLEYMNTEAFF.

V is TRBV11-2 and J is TRBJ2-7; D uncertain. This CDR3 spans 15 amino acids. CDR1 SGHAT and CDR2 FQNNGV come from the germline V gene. Trimming shortened V by 1 base and J by 3 bases, and 13 bases separated the two germline ends. The CDR3 is CASSLGLERNYEQYF. The CDR3 nucleotides are TGTGCCAGCAGCTTAGGGCTAGAGAGGAACTACGAGCAGTACTTC.

V and J are TRBV30 and TRBJ2-7, with 11 bases lining up with TRBD2. The CDR3 is 13 residues long. J lost 6 bases, V lost 5 bases, and 6 bases had no gene match. CDR1 is GTSNPN, CDR2 SVGIG, per germline (reference sequence). As DNA, the CDR3 is TGTGCCTGGTCTACTAGCGGGAGTGGCGAGCAGTACTTC. This encodes CAWSTSGSGEQYF.

V gene TRBV11-2 combines with J gene TRBJ1-3; a weak D match, TRBD1 (6 bases). V gave up 6 bases and J gave up 5 bases, with 20 bases separating them. From germline, CDR1 is SGHAT and CDR2 FQNNGV. This CDR3 region has 16 residues. The CDR3 region has the DNA TGTGCCAGCAGTCCCCCGGTGGGGGGCCCCAGAAACACCATATATTTT. Translation gives CASSPPVGGPRNTIYF.

DNA of the CDR3: TGTGCCAGCAGCGGGACCGGGACAGGGAGGATTCGGGAGCTGTTTTTT. This codes for CASSGTGTGRIRELFF. The chain uses TRBV5-5 and TRBJ2-2; TRBD1 aligns across 9 bases. Per germline, CDR1 SGHKS and CDR2 YYEKEE (reference sequence). The CDR3 sequence is 16 residues long. V shed 4 bases and J 9 bases; nucleotides not matched to a gene: 13.

V is TRBV7-3 and J is TRBJ2-5, with 8 bases lining up with TRBD1. V trimming: 3 bases; J trimming: 2 bases; junction bases outside the gene matches: 5. Germline loops: CDR1 SGHTA, CDR2 FQGTGA. The CDR3 length is 15 residues. DNA for the CDR3: TGTGCCAGCAGCTTGCGGACAGGGTCGCAAGAGACCCAGTACTTC. It yields the protein CASSLRTGSQETQYF.

The V and J genes are TRBV5-1 and TRBJ2-2; D not certain. Looked up from germline, CDR1 is SGHRS and CDR2 is YFSETQ. Trimming cost V 5 bases and J 0 bases, with 11 bases left between them. This CDR3 spans 15 amino acids. In nucleotides, the CDR3 is TGCGCCAGCAGAGTTGGGTTTACGAACACCGGGGAGCTGTTTTTT. Its protein is CASRVGFTNTGELFF.